This entry is about one T cell receptor beta chain. In patients chosen for sequencing, flow cytometry had shown CD8+CD57+ cell expansion. The patients all had a severe acquired aplastic anemia diagnosis. The sample comes from a study of CD8+CD57+ T cells in acquired aplastic anemia. About the research overall: Isolated CD4+ and CD8+ cells, once sorted, yielded DNA averaging around 3 ug.

TCR beta VDJ combinations and CDR3 sequences were profiled from genomic DNA. TCRdb ran MiXCR on the reads and lists one entry per CDR3 protein. This table has 80,000 or so distinct CDR3 sequences, around 70% appearing once. Germline V lookup: CDR1 DFQATT, CDR2 SNEGSKA (reference sequence). V lost 5 bases and J lost 9; bases outside the gene matches: 15. CDR3 length: 15 residues. What was sequenced was sorted CD4+, CD8+, or CD8+CD57+ T cells (not recorded which) from PBMCs. The chain couples TRBV20-1 to TRBJ2-1, with 8 bases fitting TRBD2. The sequence was obtained from a human donor with aplastic anemia. The CDR3 here is CSAGLTSAGWGEQFF. The CDR3 DNA is TGCAGTGCTGGACTGACTAGCGCGGGTTGGGGTGAGCAGTTCTTC.